Described below is a single T cell receptor beta chain sequence and its context. Additional DNA sequences in this sample encode the identical CDR3. This sample is part of a study of shared clonotypes between healthy human individuals. The table came from immunoSEQ multiplex PCR; TCRdb's copy has only in-frame clones and leaves some out. The sample contains 1.4 million to 1.5 million clones, more than 95% of which appear only once. The receptor comes from a man younger than 45 in good health. Specimen: naive CD4+ T cells sorted from blood. Subset here: CD45RA+ positively selected.

The CDR3 here is CASRQSTDTQYF. The DNA of the CDR3 is TGTGCCAGCAGACAGAGCACAGATACGCAGTATTTT. This chain uses TRBV6-5 with TRBJ2-3; D is ambiguous. This CDR3 comprises 12 residues. Germline-derived CDR1 and CDR2 are MNHEY and SVGAGI. Deletions cut 6 bases from V and 0 bases from J, with 4 bases between.